This T cell receptor beta chain derives from a study of T cell responses to AZD1222 COVID-19 vaccine. Study in general: Pooling covered second doses at about 4 or about 12 weeks.

CDR1 SGHVS and CDR2 FQNEAQ come from the germline V gene. V lost 3 bases to trimming and J lost 4 bases; unmatched junction nucleotides: 10. This CDR3 is 16 amino acids long. Produced via immunoSEQ multiplex PCR; TCRdb's table is partial and in-frame only. The data contain under 130,000 clones, around 94% of them singletons. The TCR sequence derives from an adult in good health. The chain carries TRBV7-8 and TRBJ1-1; 8 nucleotides line up with TRBD1. The specimen comprised peripheral blood, sampled on day 0 of AZD1222 vaccination. CDR3 loop: CASSFETGVVVTEAFF. CDR3 sequence (DNA): TGTGCCAGCAGCTTTGAGACAGGGGTCGTGGTCACTGAAGCTTTCTTT.